This T cell receptor beta chain was observed in a study of blood T cells in healthy people across ages. A second PCR, run for roughly 7 to 12 cycles, used a sample-barcoded 5' primer plus a J-beta primer mix. Individual samples furnished no less than 2.5 million CDR3-containing paired-end reads apiece. MiXCR, run by TCRdb on the 5' RACE reads, gives a single entry per CDR3 protein. This table has 380,000 or so distinct CDR3 sequences, about 55% appearing once. Findings and limits, study-wide: Unknown CMV status may confound age-related changes in expanded clones.

Per sample, no less than 6 micrograms of total RNA were extracted. Per the germline V gene, CDR1 is MNHNS and CDR2 is SASEGT. The CDR3 has 15 amino acids. The V gene end was trimmed by 6 bases and the J gene end by 8 bases; junction bases not matched to a gene: 15. This clonotype was observed a few times. Its antigen remains unknown. The sequence was collected from a man aged 60 to 69 in good health. The sequencing sample was made of blood. The rearrangement links TRBV6-1 to TRBJ1-2, with 7 bases that match TRBD1. The CDR3 protein is CASSEPATGSGGYTF. The CDR3 DNA follows: TGTGCCAGCAGCGAGCCCGCGACAGGGTCTGGCGGCTACACCTTC.